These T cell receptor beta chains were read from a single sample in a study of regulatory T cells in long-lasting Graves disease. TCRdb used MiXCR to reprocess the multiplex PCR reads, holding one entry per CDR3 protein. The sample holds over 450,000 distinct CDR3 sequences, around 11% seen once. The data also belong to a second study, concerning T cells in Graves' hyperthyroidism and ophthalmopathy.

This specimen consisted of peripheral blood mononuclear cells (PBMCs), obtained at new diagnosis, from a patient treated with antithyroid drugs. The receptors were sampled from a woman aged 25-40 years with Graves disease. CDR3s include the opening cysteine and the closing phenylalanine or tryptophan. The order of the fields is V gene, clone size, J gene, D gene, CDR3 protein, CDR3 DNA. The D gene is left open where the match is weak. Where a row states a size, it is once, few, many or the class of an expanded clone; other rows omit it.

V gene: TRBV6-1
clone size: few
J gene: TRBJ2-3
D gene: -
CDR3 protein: CASSRPPDTQYF
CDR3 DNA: TGTGCCAGCTCAAGACCCCCAGATACGCAGTATTTT

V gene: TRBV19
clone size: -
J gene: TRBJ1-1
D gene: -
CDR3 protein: CASSYGIGEAFF
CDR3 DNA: TGTGCCAGTAGTTACGGGATCGGTGAAGCTTTCTTT

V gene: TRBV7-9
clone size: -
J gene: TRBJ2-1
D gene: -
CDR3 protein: CASSKPGLSSAVYTYNEQFF
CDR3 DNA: TGTGCCAGCAGCAAGCCGGGCCTATCTTCGGCCGTTTACACCTACAATGAGCAGTTCTTC

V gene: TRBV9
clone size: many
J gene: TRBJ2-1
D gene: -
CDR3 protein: CASSVEGRINNEQFF
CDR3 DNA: TGTGCCAGCAGCGTAGAAGGGAGAATAAACAATGAGCAGTTCTTC

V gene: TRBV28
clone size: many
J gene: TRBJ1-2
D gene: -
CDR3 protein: CASSLNGYLIRYTF
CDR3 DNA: TGTGCCAGCAGTTTAAACGGGTACCTTATTCGCTACACCTTC

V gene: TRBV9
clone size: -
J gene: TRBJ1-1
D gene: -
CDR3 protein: CASSVSAAATEAFF
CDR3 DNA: TGTGCCAGCAGTGTTTCAGCGGCTGCCACTGAAGCTTTCTTT

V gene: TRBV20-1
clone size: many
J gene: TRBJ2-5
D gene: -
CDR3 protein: CSAKNYAGETQYF
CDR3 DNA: TGCAGTGCTAAGAACTACGCTGGTGAGACCCAGTACTTC

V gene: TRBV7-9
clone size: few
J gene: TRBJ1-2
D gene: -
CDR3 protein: CASSLGQSGYGYTF
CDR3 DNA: TGTGCCAGCAGCTTAGGACAGTCCGGCTATGGCTACACCTTC

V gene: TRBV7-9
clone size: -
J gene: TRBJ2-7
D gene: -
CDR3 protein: CASSSYRASEQYF
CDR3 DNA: TGTGCCAGCAGCTCGTACAGGGCTTCCGAGCAGTACTTC

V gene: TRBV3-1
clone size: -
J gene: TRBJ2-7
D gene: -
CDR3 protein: CASSQDVSGAPYEQYF
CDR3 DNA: TGTGCCAGCAGCCAAGATGTCAGCGGAGCCCCCTACGAGCAGTACTTC